These 20 T cell receptor beta chains came from one sample sequenced in a study of T-cell memory formation after mild COVID-19. TCRdb independently ran MiXCR on the 5' RACE reads; one entry per CDR3 protein. The data show 200,000 to 300,000 distinct CDR3 sequences, with 16% seen just once and roughly a fifth held by the top ten. The sequencing input was PBMCs or a T cell subset sorted from them (not recorded which). The receptor source for this set is a man aged 18 to 29 who had mild COVID-19 (a few samples of this study predate the infection). Cell type and time point are not known.

The genes are TRBV6-5 and TRBJ2-2; no firm D call. Trimming pared 6 bases from V and 6 bases from J, leaving 8 bases between. CDR3 length equals 12 residues. Germline V gene data show CDR1 as MNHEY and CDR2 as SVGAGI. CDR3 residues: CASSPFSGELFF. CDR3 bases: TGTGCCAGCAGCCCCTTCTCCGGGGAGCTGTTTTTT.

The table lists this clonotype with a few counts. This chain links TRBV20-1 with TRBJ2-1; 7 positions agree with TRBD2. CDR3 length: 17 amino acids. Per the germline V gene, CDR1 is DFQATT and CDR2 is SNEGSKA (reference sequence). V was clipped by 3 bases and J by 5 bases; unmatched bases: 16. As DNA, the CDR3 is TGCAGTGCTAGTTCTGCCGGTGGACTAGTCCGGAACAATGAGCAGTTCTTC. Translation gives CSASSAGGLVRNNEQFF.

This clonotype appeared a few times. The rearrangement links TRBV12-3 or TRBV12-4 to TRBJ1-2; TRBD1 aligns across 8 bases. The V gene end was trimmed by 2 bases and the J gene end by 5 bases; junction bases not matched to a gene: 4. The CDR3 runs 14 residues. The CDR3 coding sequence is TGTGCCAGCAGTTTAACAGGGGGGGAATATGGCTACACCTTC. It translates to CASSLTGGEYGYTF.

This clonotype has only a few counts. The chain joins TRBV9 to TRBJ1-5, with TRBD1 matching over 7 bases. The CDR3 contains 18 residues. Per germline, CDR1 SGDLS and CDR2 YYNGEE. After removal of 3 bases from V and 0 bases from J, the junction contained 12 bases not matched to a gene. CDR3 sequence: CASSGGTARLDSNQPQHF. The CDR3 region has the DNA TGTGCCAGCAGCGGGGGGACAGCTCGTCTTGATAGCAATCAGCCCCAGCATTTT.

This clonotype was picked up a small number of times. This chain links TRBV21-1 with TRBJ2-6; the table calls TRBD1, which could not be checked here. TRBV21-1 is a pseudogene locus. This CDR3 spans 15 amino acids. The CDR3 DNA reads as TGTGCCAGCAGCGACAGGAGCTCTGGGGCCAACGTCCTGACTTTC. It yields the protein CASSDRSSGANVLTF.

The J gene is TRBJ2-5, the V gene TRBV29-1, with D perhaps matching TRBD2 (5 bases). Germline V lookup: CDR1 SQVTM, CDR2 ANQGSEA. The CDR3 is 13 amino acids. Between the trimmed V and J ends, which lost 1 base and 4 bases, there was a span of 10 bases. The CDR3 DNA is TGCAGCGTTGAAGGAACGGGGAGAGAGACCCAGTACTTC. As protein: CSVEGTGRETQYF.

The chain is built from TRBV6-5 and TRBJ2-5; 8 bases are a match to TRBD1. The ends lost 5 bases at V and 2 bases at J; junction bases unmatched: 10. CDR1 MNHEY and CDR2 SVGAGI come from the germline V gene. CDR3 length: 16 residues. CDR3 sequence: CASSPMDRAAQETQYF. Written as DNA, the CDR3 is TGTGCCAGCAGTCCCATGGACAGGGCGGCACAAGAGACCCAGTACTTC.

The table lists this clonotype with many counts. In nucleotides, the CDR3 is TGCGCCAGCAGCCAAAGGACCCTCTCGGCCTACAATGAGCAGTTCTTC. Encoded protein: CASSQRTLSAYNEQFF. The J gene is TRBJ2-1, the V gene TRBV4-1, with no clear D. CDR1 is MGHRA and CDR2 is YSYEKL in the germline V gene. This CDR3 region has 16 residues. Trimming removed 2 bases at V and 2 bases at J, with 13 bases between.

CDR3 amino acids: CASRYVPHEGTGELFF. In nucleotides, the CDR3 is TGTGCCAGCAGATACGTCCCCCACGAGGGGACCGGGGAGCTGTTTTTT. The chain combines TRBV6-2 or TRBV6-3 with TRBJ2-2; the D gene could be TRBD1 or TRBD2 (5 bases each). Germline CDR1 MNHEY, CDR2 SVGEGT. V was pared by 6 bases and J by 5 bases, with 19 bases between. The CDR3 length is 16 residues.

This clonotype was recorded a few times. The chain employs TRBV5-1 and TRBJ2-2; D gene uncertain. Germline lookup yields CDR1 SGHRS and CDR2 YFSETQ. Trimming took 5 bases from V and 4 from J, leaving 6 bases between them. The CDR3 covers 12 residues. The CDR3 protein is CASSWVTGELFF. The CDR3 DNA follows: TGCGCCAGCAGTTGGGTCACCGGGGAGCTGTTTTTT. Variable domain in full (rest from reference TRBV5-1 and TRBJ2-2): KAGVTQTPRYLIKTRGQQVTLSCSPISGHRSVSWYQQTPGQGLQFLFEYFSETQRNKGNFPGRFSGRQFSNSRSEMNVSTLELGDSALYLCASSWVTGELFFGEGSRLTVL.

The gene calls are TRBV6-5 and TRBJ1-4; D not resolved. The germline gives CDR1 MNHEY, CDR2 SVGAGI. Trimming cost V 0 bases and J 3 bases, with 2 bases left between them. The CDR3 spans 13 residues. The CDR3 sequence: CASSYSPNEKLFF. Written as DNA, the CDR3 is TGTGCCAGCAGTTACTCGCCTAATGAAAAACTGTTTTTT.

This chain joins TRBV7-2 and TRBJ2-5; no clear D gene. The CDR3 runs 13 residues. Trimming left V 5 bases short and J 5 bases short, with 12 bases between. Germline loops: CDR1 SGHTA, CDR2 FQGNSA. DNA for the CDR3: TGTGCCAGCAGCCCATTCGTCGGGGAGACCCAGTACTTC. Amino acids: CASSPFVGETQYF.

The chain carries TRBV2 and TRBJ1-5; unclear D gene. The germline V gene has CDR1 SNHLY and CDR2 FYNNEI. Trimming stripped 5 bases from V and 5 bases from J, with 13 bases between. The CDR3 has 14 residues. In nucleotides, the CDR3 is TGTGCCAGCAGTCCCCCCGACGGTCATCAGCCCCAGCATTTT. Protein product: CASSPPDGHQPQHF.

The sample holds a few counts of this clonotype. This chain joins TRBV21-1 and TRBJ1-5; the table calls TRBD1, which could not be checked here. TRBV21-1 is termed a pseudogene. The CDR3 is 16 residues long. This chain's CDR3 is CASSGGDRDGGQPQHF. The CDR3 DNA reads as TGTGCCAGCAGCGGAGGGGACAGGGATGGGGGTCAGCCCCAGCATTTT.

This chain connects TRBV12-3 or TRBV12-4 to TRBJ1-1; TRBD1 aligns across 7 bases. V was pared by 6 bases and J by 0 bases, with 13 bases of the junction left unmatched. The CDR3 length is 17 residues. In DNA, the CDR3 is TGTGCCAGCAGGAGAAGCCCACTCAGGGGGGTGAACACTGAAGCTTTCTTT. This gives the protein CASRRSPLRGVNTEAFF.

J is TRBJ1-6 and V is TRBV10-3; 7 nucleotides align to TRBD1. CDR3 length: 15 amino acids. The trim removed 10 bases at V and 0 bases at J, leaving 6 bases unmatched. The V gene's germline CDR1 is ENHRY and CDR2 SYGVKD. For the CDR3, the DNA is TGTGCCACCAGGGGGAATCCCTCCTATAATTCACCCCTCCACTTT. This encodes CATRGNPSYNSPLHF.

As concerns this clonotype: At one boundary the junction diverges from the germline segment, which might be a read error. V is TRBV7-7 and J is TRBJ2-5, with 11 nucleotides matching TRBD2. CDR3 size: 14 residues. Germline values: CDR1 SSHAT, CDR2 FNYEAQ (reference sequence). The CDR3 DNA follows: TGTGCTAGCAGCTTAGCGGGGGGGCAAAAGACCCAGTACTTC. This encodes CASSLAGGQKTQYF.

Remarks on this clonotype: This CDR3 is missing its conserved last phenylalanine or tryptophan, likely due to a read error. This chain connects TRBV9 to TRBJ2-4, with no clear D. V shed 0 bases and J shed 0 bases, with 13 bases lying between them. The germline CDR1 and CDR2 sequences are SGDLS and YYNGEE. The CDR3 consists of 17 residues. The CDR3 DNA reads TGTGCCAGCAGCGTAGATTACGGTCCCCTAGCCAAAAACATTCAGTACTTA. Translating it yields CASSVDYGPLAKNIQYL.

Ten or more counts support this clonotype. The chain joins TRBV20-1 to TRBJ1-3; possible D gene TRBD1, 5 bases. Germline CDR1 and CDR2: DFQATT and SNEGSKA (reference sequence). The CDR3 has 15 residues. Trimming took 0 bases from V and 1 from J, leaving 10 bases between them. The DNA of the CDR3 is TGCAGTGCTAGAGACCCCCAGGGATCTGGAAACACCATATATTTT. This gives the protein CSARDPQGSGNTIYF.

The gene calls are TRBV18 and TRBJ2-7; possibly TRBD1 or TRBD2 for D (5 bases each). V was trimmed by 5 bases and J by 0 bases, leaving 8 bases between them. Per germline, CDR1 KGHSH and CDR2 LQKENI. CDR3 length: 13 amino acids. The CDR3 bases are TGTGCCAGCTCAGCCGGGACCTCCTACGAGCAGTACGTC. As protein: CASSAGTSYEQYV.